The rows below give T cell receptor beta chains drawn from one sample of a study of human T cells and chemical hapten exposure. TCRdb recomputed calls from the RACE reads with MiXCR, one row per CDR3 protein. There are under 95,000 distinct CDR3 sequences in the sample; approximately 9.7% occur only once, and 2.9% lies in the top ten. Sample: whole blood. The receptor source for this set is a female donor in good health. Some clones in this sample may be carry-over from other donors' samples. Each CDR3 is given with its conserved first and last residue. Each record gives: D gene, clone size, J gene, V gene, CDR3 DNA, CDR3 protein. A D gene is named only where the DNA matches it firmly. Clone size is not always given. Where it is, it says once, few, many or a class for expanded clones.

D: NA
size: few
J: TRBJ2-2
V: TRBV5-1
DNA: TGCGCCAGCAGCTTGACTAGCGGGGAGCTGTTTTTT
CDR3: CASSLTSGELFF

D: NA
size: many
J: TRBJ2-7
V: TRBV7-9
DNA: TGTGCCAGCAGCTTAAGATCCGGGCCCTCCTACGAGCAGTACTTC
CDR3: CASSLRSGPSYEQYF

D: NA
size: once
J: TRBJ2-3
V: TRBV27
DNA: TGTGCCAGCAGTAGTAGTTACACAGATACGCAGTATTTT
CDR3: CASSSSYTDTQYF

D: NA
size: many
J: TRBJ1-2
V: TRBV27
DNA: TGTGCCAGCAGTTTAAATCACCGGCCTAACTATGGCTACACCTTC
CDR3: CASSLNHRPNYGYTF

D: NA
size: once
J: TRBJ1-1
V: TRBV2
DNA: TGTGCCAGCGAACAGGGCGGAAGCACTGAAGCTTTCTTT
CDR3: CASEQGGSTEAFF

D: NA
size: many
J: TRBJ2-7
V: TRBV3-1
DNA: TGTGCCAGCAGCCTCGCCGGCGAGCAGTACTTC
CDR3: CASSLAGEQYF

D: NA
size: NA
J: TRBJ1-1
V: TRBV14
DNA: TGTGCCAGCAGCCATCTCTACACTGAAGCTTTCTTT
CDR3: CASSHLYTEAFF

D: NA
size: NA
J: TRBJ1-2
V: TRBV30
DNA: TGTGCCTGGAGCGGGGACTTAGTGAACTATGGCTACACCTTC
CDR3: CAWSGDLVNYGYTF

D: NA
size: few
J: TRBJ2-7
V: TRBV6-2/TRBV6-3
DNA: TGTGCCAGCAGTTACCCCCCCAGGGAGCAGTACTTC
CDR3: CASSYPPREQYF

D: NA
size: NA
J: TRBJ2-3
V: TRBV11-2
DNA: TGTGCCAGCAGCTCATCTACAGGGAGAGGACTCACAGATACGCAGTATTTT
CDR3: CASSSSTGRGLTDTQYF

D: NA
size: NA
J: TRBJ2-7
V: TRBV12-3/TRBV12-4
DNA: TGTGCCAGCAGTTTACTGCTACTTTCCTACGAGCAGTACTTC
CDR3: CASSLLLLSYEQYF

D: TRBD2
size: NA
J: TRBJ2-7
V: TRBV3-1
DNA: TGTGCCAGCAGCCAAGATACCAGCGGGAGACTTTACGAGCAGTACTTC
CDR3: CASSQDTSGRLYEQYF

D: NA
size: few
J: TRBJ2-3
V: TRBV9
DNA: TGTGCCAGCAGCAAAGGGTCCGGGGTCAGGGCAGATACGCAGTATTTT
CDR3: CASSKGSGVRADTQYF

D: TRBD2
size: many
J: TRBJ2-7
V: TRBV20-1
DNA: TGCAGTGCTAGCCCCAGCGGGACCTACGAGCAGTACTTC
CDR3: CSASPSGTYEQYF

D: NA
size: NA
J: TRBJ1-3
V: TRBV30
DNA: TGTGCCTGGAGTTTCGGCGTGACAAGTGGAAACACCATATATTTT
CDR3: CAWSFGVTSGNTIYF

D: TRBD1
size: many
J: TRBJ1-3
V: TRBV9
DNA: TGTGCCAGCAGCCCGCGGGACAGGGTCCTCTCCTCTGGAAACACCATATATTTT
CDR3: CASSPRDRVLSSGNTIYF

D: TRBD2
size: few
J: TRBJ2-1
V: TRBV20-1
DNA: TGCAGTGCTAGAAGAGGTGGCGGGAGAGGGGATGAGCAGTTCTTC
CDR3: CSARRGGGRGDEQFF

D: NA
size: many
J: TRBJ2-2
V: TRBV4-1
DNA: TGCGCCAGCAGCCAATATGACAGGCCGAACACCGGGGAGCTGTTTTTT
CDR3: CASSQYDRPNTGELFF

D: NA
size: many
J: TRBJ2-5
V: TRBV7-2
DNA: TGTGCCAGCAGCTTAGCGAGGGGGGGAGAGACCCAGTACTTC
CDR3: CASSLARGGETQYF

D: TRBD2
size: many
J: TRBJ2-5
V: TRBV7-9
DNA: TGTGCCAGCAGCAAACCATCTAGCGGCCAAGAGACCCAGTACTTC
CDR3: CASSKPSSGQETQYF

D: NA
size: NA
J: TRBJ2-1
V: TRBV6-5
DNA: TGTGCCAGCAGTTACTCGGGCGGGGCAGGGGGCAATGAGCAGTTCTTC
CDR3: CASSYSGGAGGNEQFF

D: NA
size: NA
J: TRBJ1-2
V: TRBV5-1
DNA: TGCGCCAGCAGCCCTGGGGGGCGAGAAGCCTATGGCTACACCTTC
CDR3: CASSPGGREAYGYTF

D: TRBD1
size: NA
J: TRBJ1-5
V: TRBV24-1
DNA: TGTGCCACCAGTGACAGTGGACAGGGCGTCAATCAGCCCCAGCATTTT
CDR3: CATSDSGQGVNQPQHF

D: TRBD1
size: NA
J: TRBJ2-7
V: TRBV28
DNA: TGTGCCAGCAGTCCGCTCTCCGGGACAGGGTTTCACTACGAGCAGTACTTC
CDR3: CASSPLSGTGFHYEQYF

D: TRBD1
size: many
J: TRBJ1-1
V: TRBV27
DNA: TGTGCCAGCAGTTTCTCCACAGGGGGCACTGAAGCTTTCTTT
CDR3: CASSFSTGGTEAFF

D: NA
size: many
J: TRBJ1-2
V: TRBV7-9
DNA: TGTGCCAGCAGCTTTGGGACGGGGGATGGCTACACCTTC
CDR3: CASSFGTGDGYTF

D: NA
size: NA
J: TRBJ2-5
V: TRBV6-2/TRBV6-3
DNA: TGTGCCAGCAGTTACGGTTTCGGGACCCAGTACTTC
CDR3: CASSYGFGTQYF

D: TRBD1
size: many
J: TRBJ2-7
V: TRBV12-3/TRBV12-4
DNA: TGTGCCAGCAGCCCGGGACAGTCCTACGAGCAGTACTTC
CDR3: CASSPGQSYEQYF

D: NA
size: many
J: TRBJ2-3
V: TRBV13
DNA: TGTGCCAGCAGCTTAGGCCCCGGGAGCCCCACCGCAGATACGCAGTATTTT
CDR3: CASSLGPGSPTADTQYF

D: NA
size: many
J: TRBJ2-5
V: TRBV5-4
DNA: TGTGCCAGCAGCGGCGGGGATTTCCAAGAGACCCAGTACTTC
CDR3: CASSGGDFQETQYF

D: NA
size: few
J: TRBJ1-3
V: TRBV3-1
DNA: TGTGCCAGCAGCCAAAGACCTGCTGGAAACACCATATATTTT
CDR3: CASSQRPAGNTIYF

D: NA
size: NA
J: TRBJ1-5
V: TRBV4-1
DNA: TGCGCCAGCAGCCAACGACCGGGACCCCGGCAGCGACAGCCCCAGCATTTT
CDR3: CASSQRPGPRQRQPQHF

D: NA
size: few
J: TRBJ2-6
V: TRBV28
DNA: TGTGCCAGCAAGGGCCAGGGAAACTCTGGGGCCAACGTCCTGACTTTC
CDR3: CASKGQGNSGANVLTF

D: NA
size: few
J: TRBJ1-2
V: TRBV3-1
DNA: TGTGCCAGCAGCCACAGGGCATCGTATGGCTACACCTTC
CDR3: CASSHRASYGYTF

D: NA
size: NA
J: TRBJ1-1
V: TRBV7-2
DNA: TGTGCCAGCAGCTTAGGACCGAGGGAGACTGAAGCTTTCTTT
CDR3: CASSLGPRETEAFF

D: TRBD2
size: many
J: TRBJ2-5
V: TRBV7-2
DNA: TGTGCCAGCAGCCCCAGCGGGAGTCAAGAGACCCAGTACTTC
CDR3: CASSPSGSQETQYF

D: NA
size: few
J: TRBJ1-5
V: TRBV4-3
DNA: TGCGCCAGCAGCCAAGACTTTAATCAGCCCCAGCATTTT
CDR3: CASSQDFNQPQHF

D: TRBD1
size: NA
J: TRBJ2-2
V: TRBV12-3/TRBV12-4
DNA: TGTGCCAGCAGTTTCCCAGGGGGGAACACCGGGGAGCTGTTTTTT
CDR3: CASSFPGGNTGELFF

D: NA
size: many
J: TRBJ2-6
V: TRBV20-1
DNA: TGCAGTGCTAGTGCGGAAAGGGGCTCGGGCCACTCTGGGGCCAACGTCCTGACTTTC
CDR3: CSASAERGSGHSGANVLTF

D: NA
size: few
J: TRBJ2-2
V: TRBV5-1
DNA: TGCGCCAGCAGCTTTCAGACAGGGAACACCGGGGAGCTGTTTTTT
CDR3: CASSFQTGNTGELFF

D: TRBD2
size: many
J: TRBJ2-3
V: TRBV20-1
DNA: TGCAGTGCTTTTACTAGCGGGAGCGCAGATACGCAGTATTTT
CDR3: CSAFTSGSADTQYF

D: NA
size: few
J: TRBJ1-1
V: TRBV2
DNA: TGTGCCAGCACCCAGACGGATGAAGCTTTCTTT
CDR3: CASTQTDEAFF

D: NA
size: NA
J: TRBJ2-7
V: TRBV20-1
DNA: TGCAACGCGAATCTTGGGGGGCTGAACAACGAGCAGTACTTC
CDR3: CNANLGGLNNEQYF

D: NA
size: many
J: TRBJ2-7
V: TRBV28
DNA: TGTGCCAGCAGTCTGAAGACGCCCTACGAGCAGTACTTC
CDR3: CASSLKTPYEQYF

D: NA
size: many
J: TRBJ2-7
V: TRBV28
DNA: TGTGCCAGCAGTTTAAGTGGGAGGTGGTCCGAGCAGTACTTC
CDR3: CASSLSGRWSEQYF

D: TRBD2
size: many
J: TRBJ2-1
V: TRBV2
DNA: TGTGCCAGCAGTGCGCGACTAGCGGGAGTCTACAATGAGCAGTTCTTC
CDR3: CASSARLAGVYNEQFF

D: TRBD1
size: NA
J: TRBJ1-1
V: TRBV2
DNA: TGTGCCAGCAGGGGACAGGGGGAAGGCGGAGACACTGAAGCTTTCTTT
CDR3: CASRGQGEGGDTEAFF